This record looks at one TCR beta chain sequence and its context. What it recognizes is unknown. The record originates from a study of T cells expressing NK-cell markers. The study's findings and limits: For five or six donors, the dominant NKG2C+ clonotypes made up about 1.0-7.5% of their CD8+ T cells. Whether the expanded NKG2C+ T cell clones recognized HCMV remained unclear.

The germline gives CDR1 SNHLY, CDR2 FYNNEI. The CDR3 sequence is 15 residues long. TCRdb reprocessed the 5' RACE reads and reports one entry per CDR3 protein, with no DNA. The repertoire shows about 180,000 distinct CDR3 sequences; the top ten hold approximately 17%. Input material: blood T cells: a sorted CD56 or NKG2C T cell subset, CD4+ or CD8+ T cells, or bulk PBMC T cells (not recorded which). This sequence was found in a woman aged 18 to 75 in good health. The chain uses TRBV2 and TRBJ1-3. This CDR3 is CASRGRGSDGNTIYF.